Listed below are T cell receptor beta chains from one sample, sequenced in a study of vaccination and CD4 T cells after COVID-19. Via MiXCR, TCRdb re-called the PCR reads, giving one row per CDR3 protein. The sample consists of some 6,000 distinct CDR3 sequences, 27% of them appearing once. These receptors lack a known antigen. Sequenced input: CD4+ T cells from blood, cultured in vitro. The receptors derive from a human donor in good health. CDR3s leave out the opening cysteine and the closing phenylalanine or tryptophan.

j_gene	len	v_gene	CDR3aa
TRBJ1-2	13	TRBV5-1	ASSLAGTGAGGYT
TRBJ2-7	12	TRBV19	ASTPGQGIYERY
TRBJ1-2	12	TRBV6-2/TRBV6-3	ASSYSNRGHGYT
TRBJ1-2	9	TRBV20-1	SARWGDSYT
TRBJ2-5	12	TRBV6-1	ASSPGTGMETQY
TRBJ1-5	11	TRBV2	VSSESPYQPQH
TRBJ1-1	11	TRBV4-1	ASSQDGSAEAF
TRBJ2-7	10	TRBV7-9	ASSLEVYEQY
TRBJ2-5	14	TRBV19	ASSEGWNVLQETQY
TRBJ2-7	13	TRBV7-6	ASSLGGIGSYEQY
TRBJ2-7	11	TRBV9	ASSPGLVTEQY
TRBJ1-1	9	TRBV20-1	SAMRETEAF
TRBJ1-2	10	TRBV19	TSSEQATGYT
TRBJ1-5	12	TRBV24-1	ATSDARGDQPQH
TRBJ2-5	14	TRBV6-5	ASSYPPTGSYRTQY
TRBJ2-7	13	TRBV6-1	ASSLTGTGSYEQY
TRBJ1-5	12	TRBV29-1	SAVSGTGNQPQH
TRBJ1-1	11	TRBV12-3/TRBV12-4	ASSPLGATEAF
TRBJ2-5	11	TRBV7-2	ASSLAQQETQY
TRBJ1-2	12	TRBV6-1	ASSAGTPSRGYT
TRBJ2-7	13	TRBV6-1	ASSEAGTISYEQY
TRBJ1-1	13	TRBV25-1	ASSGAGVMNTEAF
TRBJ1-1	11	TRBV20-1	SALRQGRSEAF
TRBJ2-7	14	TRBV6-1	ASSDYWIDPQDEQY
TRBJ1-1	14	TRBV27	ASSFLWASPNTEAF
TRBJ1-5	13	TRBV6-5	ASSYGTGQNQPQH
TRBJ1-2	11	TRBV20-1	SARSQGLLGYT
TRBJ1-6	12	TRBV20-1	SARGGGDSSSLH
TRBJ2-7	12	TRBV9	ASSAGTGTYEQY
TRBJ1-1	12	TRBV7-3	ASSPGTLNTEAF
TRBJ1-1	14	TRBV11-1	ASAGQGLWEGTEAF
TRBJ1-2	11	TRBV5-5	ASSLDQGYGYT
TRBJ1-5	12	TRBV6-1	ASIRDSSNQPQH
TRBJ2-3	13	TRBV5-1	ASSLGPLGTDTQY
TRBJ2-1	10	TRBV7-2	ASSLRYNEQF
TRBJ1-2	11	TRBV27	ASSLQGADGYT
TRBJ1-1	11	TRBV6-5	ASSYWENTEAF
TRBJ1-1	14	TRBV27	ASSSSPGAAETEAF
TRBJ2-5	10	TRBV6-2/TRBV6-3	ASTRTQETQY
TRBJ2-1	14	TRBV11-2	ASSLEGASSYNEQF
TRBJ1-1	6	TRBV29-1	SVNEAF
TRBJ2-3	14	TRBV6-4	ASSDSAGGPTDTQY